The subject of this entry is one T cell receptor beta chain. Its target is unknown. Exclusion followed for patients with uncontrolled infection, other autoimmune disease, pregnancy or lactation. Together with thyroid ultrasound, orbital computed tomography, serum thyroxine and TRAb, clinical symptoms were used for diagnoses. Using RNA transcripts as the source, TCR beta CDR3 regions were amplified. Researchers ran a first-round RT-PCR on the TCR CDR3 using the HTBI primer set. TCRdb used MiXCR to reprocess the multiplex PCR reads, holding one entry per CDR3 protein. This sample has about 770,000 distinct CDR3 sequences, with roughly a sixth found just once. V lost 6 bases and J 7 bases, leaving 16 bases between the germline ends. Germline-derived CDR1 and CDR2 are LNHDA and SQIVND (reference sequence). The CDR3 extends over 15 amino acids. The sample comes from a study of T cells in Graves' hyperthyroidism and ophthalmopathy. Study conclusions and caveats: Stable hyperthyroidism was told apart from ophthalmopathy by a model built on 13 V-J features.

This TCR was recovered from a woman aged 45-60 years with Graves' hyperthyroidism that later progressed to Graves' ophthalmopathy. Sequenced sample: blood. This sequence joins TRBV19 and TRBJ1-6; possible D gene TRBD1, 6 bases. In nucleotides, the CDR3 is TGTGCCAGTAGCATGGGGGCCCAGGGGAATTCACCCCTCCACTTT. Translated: CASSMGAQGNSPLHF.